A selection of T cell receptor beta chains follows, all from one sample in a study of a mutant IDH1 vaccine in newly diagnosed glioma. Assay: immunoSEQ multiplex PCR; the TCRdb copy retains only in-frame clones and omits some. The repertoire has fewer than 60,000 clones, around three fifths of them found once; the top ten carry about 5%. No antigens are known for them. The sequenced sample was peripheral blood mononuclear cells (PBMCs), obtained from a glioma patient whose treatment included an IDH1 peptide vaccine. The receptors were sampled from a man aged 35-49 years with glioma. Some clones in this sample may be carry-over from other donors' samples. The CDR3 runs from the conserved cysteine through the conserved F or W. The D gene is left open where the match is weak. Rows give clone size only sometimes, using once, few, many, or a class for an expanded clone.

d_gene,v_gene,abundance,j_gene,CDR3aa,CDR3nt
TRBD1,TRBV7-2,few,TRBJ1-1,CASSLSTGDFTEAFF,TGTGCCAGCAGCTTATCGACAGGGGACTTCACTGAAGCTTTCTTT
NA,TRBV19,NA,TRBJ2-6,CASTAAQGRSGANVLTF,TGTGCCAGTACCGCCGCACAGGGCCGCTCTGGGGCCAACGTCCTGACTTTC
TRBD2,TRBV7-2,NA,TRBJ2-7,CASSLGLAGGYEQYF,TGTGCCAGCAGCTTAGGACTAGCGGGGGGCTACGAGCAGTACTTC
TRBD1,TRBV27,NA,TRBJ1-1,CASSMDRGNTEAFF,TGTGCCAGCAGTATGGACAGGGGGAACACTGAAGCTTTCTTT
NA,TRBV10-3,NA,TRBJ1-4,CAISSLLNEKLFF,TGTGCCATCAGTTCCCTCCTTAATGAAAAACTGTTTTTT
TRBD1,TRBV29-1,NA,TRBJ2-2,CSAGGWDTGELFF,TGCAGCGCAGGGGGCTGGGACACCGGGGAGCTGTTTTTT
NA,TRBV7-2,NA,TRBJ2-2,CASSLGTTWNTGELFF,TGTGCCAGCAGCTTAGGCACTACCTGGAACACCGGGGAGCTGTTTTTT
TRBD1,TRBV19,NA,TRBJ2-7,CASSRSGTGAYEQYF,TGTGCCAGTAGTAGGTCCGGGACAGGGGCCTACGAGCAGTACTTC
TRBD1,TRBV5-6,NA,TRBJ1-5,CASSLGQGLGNQPQHF,TGTGCCAGCAGCTTGGGACAGGGATTAGGAAATCAGCCCCAGCATTTT
NA,TRBV6-1,NA,TRBJ2-7,CASSDGAEYEQYF,TGTGCCAGCAGTGACGGGGCTGAGTACGAGCAGTACTTC
NA,TRBV5-4,few,TRBJ2-7,CASSRGQGEIYEQYF,TGTGCCAGCAGTCGCGGGCAGGGTGAAATCTACGAGCAGTACTTC
NA,TRBV14,NA,TRBJ2-7,CASSQGVEQYF,TGTGCCAGCAGCCAAGGAGTCGAGCAGTACTTC
NA,TRBV5-6,NA,TRBJ2-7,CASSLKYEQYF,TGTGCCAGCAGCTTGAAATACGAGCAGTACTTC
NA,TRBV25-1,NA,TRBJ2-1,CASWEQGAGEQFF,TGTGCCAGCTGGGAACAGGGAGCGGGTGAGCAGTTCTTC
NA,TRBV5-1,NA,TRBJ1-2,CASSPLEGTYGYTF,TGCGCCAGCAGCCCTTTGGAGGGGACCTATGGCTACACCTTC
TRBD1,TRBV30,NA,TRBJ1-6,CAWRDRGSNNSPLHF,TGTGCCTGGAGGGACAGGGGTAGTAATAATTCACCCCTCCACTTT
TRBD1,TRBV5-1,once,TRBJ1-4,CASSLGGTGALSKLFF,TGCGCCAGCAGCTTGGGGGGGACAGGAGCCCTTTCAAAACTGTTTTTT
NA,TRBV7-8,few,TRBJ1-2,CASSLVGQRYGYTF,TGTGCCAGCAGCTTAGTAGGGCAGCGCTATGGCTACACCTTC
NA,TRBV10-3,NA,TRBJ2-7,CAISVGGDRYEQYF,TGTGCCATCAGTGTGGGAGGTGACAGATACGAGCAGTACTTC
TRBD2,TRBV5-1,NA,TRBJ2-5,CASSLVVAGVETQYF,TGCGCCAGCAGCTTGGTAGTAGCGGGGGTTGAGACCCAGTACTTC
TRBD2,TRBV4-2,NA,TRBJ2-2,CASSQDPPAGGHTGELFF,TGTGCCAGCAGCCAAGACCCCCCAGCGGGGGGACACACCGGGGAGCTGTTTTTT
NA,TRBV5-1,NA,TRBJ2-2,CASSLGALGTGELFF,TGCGCCAGCAGCTTGGGCGCTTTGGGCACCGGGGAGCTGTTTTTT
TRBD2,TRBV15,NA,TRBJ2-4,CATSRGSGGAFLAENIQYF,TGTGCCACCAGCCGAGGTAGCGGGGGGGCCTTTTTAGCTGAAAACATTCAGTACTTC
NA,TRBV5-1,NA,TRBJ1-1,CASSLAEGPEAFF,TGCGCCAGCAGCTTGGCCGAGGGCCCTGAAGCTTTCTTT
NA,TRBV19,NA,TRBJ1-5,CASSIRGGGIASNQPQHF,TGTGCCAGTAGTATTCGAGGGGGAGGGATCGCGAGCAATCAGCCCCAGCATTTT
TRBD1,TRBV6-1,NA,TRBJ2-7,CASSEGPGTGSYEQYF,TGTGCCAGCAGTGAAGGACCAGGGACAGGGAGCTACGAGCAGTACTTC
NA,TRBV2,few,TRBJ1-1,CASSERGTSEAFF,TGTGCCAGCAGTGAGAGGGGGACGTCTGAAGCTTTCTTT
TRBD1,TRBV7-4,once,TRBJ1-5,CASSFPRDRGFIEIIQPQHF,TGTGCCAGCAGCTTCCCAAGGGACAGGGGGTTCATAGAGATCATTCAGCCCCAGCATTTT
NA,TRBV7-9,NA,TRBJ2-3,CASSLVGHLDTQYF,TGTGCCAGCAGCTTAGTTGGGCACCTAGATACGCAGTATTTT
NA,TRBV7-3,few,TRBJ2-5,CASSHRETQYF,TGTGCCAGCAGCCATCGGGAGACCCAGTACTTC
NA,TRBV2,NA,TRBJ1-2,CASSETRGTAYGYTF,TGTGCCAGCAGTGAAACTAGAGGGACGGCCTATGGCTACACCTTC
NA,TRBV7-9,once,TRBJ1-2,CASSPYGDYGYTF,TGTGCCAGCAGCCCGTACGGGGACTATGGCTACACCTTC
TRBD1,TRBV7-9,once,TRBJ1-1,CASSSWGTVSPEAFF,TGTGCCAGCAGCTCGTGGGGGACAGTCTCGCCCGAAGCTTTCTTT
TRBD2,TRBV5-1,NA,TRBJ2-7,CASRMGSGLEQYF,TGCGCCAGCAGGATGGGTAGCGGGCTCGAGCAGTACTTC
NA,TRBV5-1,NA,TRBJ2-7,CASSPRTAYPPGEQYF,TGCGCCAGCAGCCCGCGGACGGCTTACCCTCCTGGCGAGCAGTACTTC
NA,TRBV7-8,NA,TRBJ2-6,CASNLGIGFSGANVLTF,TGTGCCAGCAACCTAGGGATTGGGTTTTCTGGGGCCAACGTCCTGACTTTC
NA,TRBV7-2,NA,TRBJ2-2,CASRDGGWGSGTGELFF,TGTGCCAGCCGCGATGGGGGGTGGGGTTCGGGAACCGGGGAGCTGTTTTTT
NA,TRBV27,NA,TRBJ2-3,CASSLGVLAGSTDTQYF,TGTGCCAGCAGCTTGGGGGTACTAGCCGGGTCCACAGATACGCAGTATTTT
TRBD2,TRBV15,NA,TRBJ2-2,CATGLAGVANTGELFF,TGTGCCACCGGACTAGCGGGGGTCGCGAACACCGGGGAGCTGTTTTTT
NA,TRBV11-2,once,TRBJ1-1,CASSLAVVGGAFF,TGTGCCAGCAGCTTAGCGGTTGTGGGGGGAGCTTTCTTT
TRBD2,TRBV5-6,NA,TRBJ2-7,CASSRSGGPYEQYF,TGTGCCAGCAGTAGGAGCGGGGGACCCTACGAGCAGTACTTC
NA,TRBV7-2,NA,TRBJ2-1,CASSSNARELEQFF,TGTGCCAGCAGCTCTAATGCTAGGGAATTGGAGCAGTTCTTC
NA,TRBV7-8,NA,TRBJ1-1,CASRPRTPTEAFF,TGTGCCAGCAGGCCTAGGACCCCTACTGAAGCTTTCTTT
NA,TRBV6-5,NA,TRBJ1-2,CASRGLATGGYTF,TGTGCCAGCAGGGGCTTGGCCACGGGGGGCTACACCTTC
NA,TRBV5-1,few,TRBJ2-3,CASRGALGADTQYF,TGCGCCAGCCGGGGGGCATTGGGGGCAGATACGCAGTATTTT